A single sample gave rise to the 21 T cell receptor beta chains below, sequenced in a study of OX40 agonist ivuxolimab in advanced cancers. Library creation used the immunoSEQ multiplex PCR assay. TCRdb's version of the immuneACCESS table is confined to in-frame rearrangements and falls short of the full clone set. An unresolved V gene accounts for under half of the shortfall where checked; the remainder is of unknown origin. The sample table shows tens of thousands of clones, and roughly four fifths are seen once. The top ten clonotypes cover less than 4% of the sample. This sample comprised CD4+ or CD8+ T cells sorted from blood, obtained in a trial of the OX40 agonist ivuxolimab. These receptors were taken from an adult with an advanced solid tumor such as melanoma, head and neck, liver or kidney cancer.

This clone was picked up many times. In the same sample, other DNA sequences code for this CDR3. The rearrangement links TRBV6-1 to TRBJ2-7, with D possibly matching TRBD2 (5 bases). The germline V gene has CDR1 MNHNS and CDR2 SASEGT. This CDR3 is 15 amino acids long. Trimming took 1 base from V and 2 from J, leaving 12 bases between them. The CDR3 loop reads CASSEDVGATYEQYF. The CDR3 DNA sequence: TGTGCCAGCAGTGAAGACGTGGGAGCCACCTACGAGCAGTACTTC.

The CDR3 spells CASSAGQGGYGYTF. CDR3 DNA sequence: TGTGCCAGCAGCGCGGGACAGGGAGGCTATGGCTACACCTTC. The genes are TRBV5-8 and TRBJ1-2; 9 nucleotides line up with TRBD1. The trim removed 4 bases at V and 4 bases at J, leaving 5 bases unmatched. CDR3 length equals 14 residues. In germline, CDR1 is SGHTS, CDR2 YDEGEE. The entire variable domain, with the rest obtained from reference TRBV5-8 and TRBJ1-2, is as follows: EAGVTQSPTHLIKTRGQQATLRCSPISGHTSVYWYQQALGLGLQFLLWYDEGEERNRGNFPPRFSGRQFPNYSSELNVNALELEDSALYLCASSAGQGGYGYTFGSGTRLTVV.

The V and J genes are TRBV5-8 and TRBJ2-3; 7 bases align to TRBD2. CDR1 and CDR2 from the germline V gene are SGHTS and YDEGEE. Trimming cost V 5 bases and J 5 bases; bases outside gene matches: 11. This CDR3 has 15 residues. The CDR3 spells CASSYRLAGEDTQYF. Written as DNA, the CDR3 is TGTGCCAGCAGTTACCGACTTGCGGGAGAAGATACGCAGTATTTT.

The chain uses TRBV11-3 and TRBJ1-6, with D uncertain. The CDR3 runs to 13 residues. Between the trimmed V and J ends, which lost 1 base and 9 bases, there was a span of 7 bases. Germline CDR1 reads SGHNT; CDR2 reads YENEEA. CDR3 residues: CASSLGGTSPLHF. CDR3 nucleotides: TGTGCCAGCAGCTTAGGCGGAACTTCACCCCTCCACTTT.

The chain joins TRBV7-9 to TRBJ2-3, with 7 bases that match TRBD2. Germline V lookup: CDR1 SEHNR, CDR2 FQNEAQ (reference sequence). The CDR3 spans 17 residues. V lost 5 bases, J lost 0 bases, and 11 bases stayed unmatched. The CDR3 region has the DNA TGTGCCAGCAGCGAGTTAGCGGGCCTTCAAAGCACAGATACGCAGTATTTT. Protein sequence: CASSELAGLQSTDTQYF.

V and J are TRBV28 and TRBJ1-6, with unresolved D. V was clipped by 6 bases and J by 6 bases, with 12 bases between them. Germline V gives CDR1 MDHEN, CDR2 SYDVKM. The CDR3 totals 14 residues. The CDR3 region has the DNA TGTGCCAGCAGCACTAATTTGAGTAATTCACCCCTCCACTTT. This codes for CASSTNLSNSPLHF. Full variable domain (missing parts from reference TRBV28 and TRBJ1-6): DVKVTQSSRYLVKRTGEKVFLECVQDMDHENMFWYRQDPGLGLRLIYFSYDVKMKEKGDIPEGYSVSREKKERFSLILESASTNQTSMYLCASSTNLSNSPLHFGNGTRLTVT.

The CDR3 DNA reads TGTGCCAGCATAGTAGGCAGCTACACCGGGGAGCTGTTTTTT. This translates into CASIVGSYTGELFF. This rearrangement joins TRBV6-1 to TRBJ2-2, with D hard to call. V shed 7 bases and J shed 3 bases, with 12 bases lying between them. The CDR3 has 14 amino acids. Germline V lookup: CDR1 MNHNS, CDR2 SASEGT.

This clone has only a few counts. The chain recombines TRBV5-4 with TRBJ1-4, with unresolved D. The CDR3 is 14 residues long. Germline V gives CDR1 SGHNT, CDR2 YYREEE (reference sequence). V shed 0 bases and J shed 5 bases, with 8 bases lying between them. The CDR3 DNA reads as TGTGCCAGCAGCTTGGGCGCCCGAAATGAAAAACTGTTTTTT. It yields the protein CASSLGARNEKLFF.

The J gene is TRBJ2-7, the V gene TRBV27, with D hard to call. The CDR3 runs 14 residues. V shed 3 bases and J shed 0 bases, with 9 bases lying between them. Germline V CDR1 and CDR2: MNHEY, SMNVEV (reference sequence). The CDR3 DNA is TGTGCCAGCAGTTTGAAGTCGAGCTCCTACGAGCAGTACTTC. This codes for CASSLKSSSYEQYF.

This clone was seen more than once but under ten times. The chain couples TRBV28 to TRBJ2-7, with TRBD1 matching over 7 bases. The CDR3 length is 16 residues. Germline CDR1 is MDHEN and CDR2 is SYDVKM. The trim removed 5 bases at V and 0 bases at J, leaving 10 bases unmatched. CDR3 sequence: CASSAGQAIDSYEQYF. CDR3 nucleotides: TGTGCCAGCAGTGCCGGACAGGCTATAGACTCCTACGAGCAGTACTTC.

The rearrangement uses TRBV6-5 and TRBJ2-7, with 8 positions matching TRBD2. Germline V gene sequence: CDR1 MNHEY, CDR2 SVGAGI. This CDR3 is 14 amino acids long. With V trimmed by 6 bases and J by 5 bases, 9 bases remained unmatched. The CDR3 loop is CASRLRGALNEQYF. The DNA for the CDR3 is TGTGCCAGCAGATTGCGGGGGGCCCTTAACGAGCAGTACTTC.

This sequence joins TRBV18 and TRBJ2-1; D gene unclear. The CDR3 consists of 15 residues. Trimming cost V 2 bases and J 0 bases, with 8 bases left between them. CDR1 is KGHSH and CDR2 is LQKENI in the germline V gene. CDR3 protein: CASSPGPDSYNEQFF. The CDR3 DNA sequence: TGTGCCAGCTCACCAGGGCCCGACTCCTACAATGAGCAGTTCTTC. The variable domain in full, with the rest retrieved from reference TRBV18 and TRBJ2-1, is NAGVMQNPRHLVRRRGQEARLRCSPMKGHSHVYWYRQLPEEGLKFMVYLQKENIIDESGMPKERFSAEFPKEGPSILRIQQVVRGDSAAYFCASSPGPDSYNEQFFGPGTRLTVL.

The V and J genes are TRBV6-5 and TRBJ2-7; either TRBD1 or TRBD2 may supply D (5 bases each). CDR3 length: 15 amino acids. Germline V gives CDR1 MNHEY, CDR2 SVGAGI. V lost 2 bases, J lost 0 bases, and 11 bases lay in between. The CDR3: CASSYTGPSSYEQYF. DNA for the CDR3: TGTGCCAGCAGTTACACGGGGCCCTCCTCCTACGAGCAGTACTTC.

The rearrangement joins TRBV6-5 to TRBJ1-2; D gene uncertain. The CDR3 is made up of 15 amino acids. CDR1 and CDR2 (germline): MNHEY, SVGAGI. The ends were cut back, 2 bases at V and 3 bases at J, with 13 bases in the middle. CDR3 coding DNA: TGTGCCAGCAGTTACGAGAGAAGTTGGGACTATGGCTACACCTTC. This codes for CASSYERSWDYGYTF.

This sequence joins TRBV6-6 and TRBJ2-4, with 8 bases identical to TRBD1. CDR1 and CDR2 from the germline V gene are MNHNY and SVGAGI (reference sequence). V dropped 3 bases and J dropped 7; count of bases not matched to a gene: 11. CDR3 length: 16 residues. This CDR3 is CASSYSGQGMGNIQYF. In nucleotides, the CDR3 is TGTGCCAGCAGTTATTCCGGACAGGGTATGGGTAACATTCAGTACTTC.

This clone has just a few counts. The chain joins TRBV6-4 to TRBJ2-2; D is undetermined. Germline V CDR1 and CDR2: MRHNA, SNTAGT. This CDR3 comprises 14 residues. Deletions cut 6 bases from V and 0 bases from J, with 8 bases between. CDR3 amino acids: CASRNVANTGELFF. CDR3 DNA sequence: TGTGCCAGCAGGAATGTAGCGAACACCGGGGAGCTGTTTTTT.

The chain carries TRBV6-5 and TRBJ2-3; 9 positions agree with TRBD2. Germline loops: CDR1 MNHEY, CDR2 SVGAGI. The CDR3 has 15 amino acids. Trimming cost V 7 bases and J 5 bases; bases outside gene matches: 10. CDR3 loop: CASIPSGAGVDTQYF. DNA for the CDR3: TGTGCCAGCATTCCTAGCGGGGCAGGTGTAGATACGCAGTATTTT.

The chain is built from TRBV11-3 and TRBJ2-2, with TRBD1 identical over 8 bases. J gave up 6 bases and V 4 bases, and 10 bases lay outside the gene matches. The CDR3 sequence is 16 residues long. Germline lookup yields CDR1 SGHNT and CDR2 YENEEA. CDR3: CASSSQGALLPGELFF. The CDR3 DNA is TGTGCCAGCAGCTCGCAGGGGGCGCTTCTCCCCGGGGAGCTGTTTTTT.

The V gene is TRBV11-3, the J gene TRBJ1-1; D is perhaps TRBD1 (5 bases). The CDR3 has 13 residues. From germline, CDR1 is SGHNT and CDR2 YENEEA. V shed 1 base and J shed 5 bases, with 8 bases lying between them. The CDR3 here is CASSLAGETEAFF. CDR3 in DNA: TGTGCCAGCAGCTTAGCGGGGGAAACTGAAGCTTTCTTT.

V gene TRBV29-1 combines with J gene TRBJ1-1, with D perhaps matching TRBD1 (6 bases). Germline-derived CDR1 and CDR2 are SQVTM and ANQGSEA. This CDR3 region has 16 residues. V lost 7 bases and J 0 bases, leaving 21 bases between the germline ends. CDR3 DNA sequence: TGCAGCGCTAGCGGGACACCCAAGGGCATGAACACTGAAGCTTTCTTT. Translating it yields CSASGTPKGMNTEAFF.

This sequence joins TRBV10-3 and TRBJ1-3, with TRBD1 matching over 7 bases. The germline V gene has CDR1 ENHRY and CDR2 SYGVKD. The CDR3 covers 17 residues. J gave up 0 bases and V 6 bases, and 11 bases lay outside the gene matches. The CDR3 region is CAIRDTGTVSSGNTIYF. The CDR3 DNA reads as TGTGCCATCAGAGATACGGGGACAGTCAGCTCTGGAAACACCATATATTTT.